Below are 31 T cell receptor beta chains sequenced from a single sample in a study of CD8 T cells in Susac syndrome. Reverse transcription of roughly 0.45 to 1 ug RNA was performed with random hexamers. TCRdb analysed the immunoSEQ multiplex PCR reads with MiXCR anew, one entry per CDR3 protein. The data show 200,000 to 300,000 distinct CDR3 sequences, around 96% seen once. Specimen: CD4+ T cells from PBMCs. These receptor sequences come from a human donor with Susac syndrome.

The chain uses TRBV2 and TRBJ2-7, with 8 bases fitting TRBD1. The germline CDR1 and CDR2 sequences are SNHLY and FYNNEI. The CDR3 totals 14 residues. Losses at the gene ends were 9 bases for V and 0 bases for J; bases not matched to a gene: 7. Here the CDR3 reads CASITDRVSYEQYF. CDR3 sequence (DNA): TGTGCCAGTATAACGGACAGGGTCTCCTACGAGCAGTACTTC.

J is TRBJ2-4 and V is TRBV29-1; a possible D gene is TRBD1 (6 bases). This CDR3 spans 17 amino acids. V lost 0 bases to trimming and J lost 0 bases, with 15 bases between them. Germline V gives CDR1 SQVTM, CDR2 ANQGSEA. Here the CDR3 reads CSVEEEQGALAKNIQYF. CDR3 DNA: TGCAGCGTTGAAGAAGAACAGGGAGCTTTAGCCAAAAACATTCAGTACTTC.

The sample holds one count of this clonotype. The chain uses TRBV3-1 and TRBJ2-7, with unresolved D. The CDR3 is made up of 14 amino acids. The ends were cut back, 1 base at V and 2 bases at J, with 9 bases in the middle. The germline CDR1 and CDR2 sequences are LGHDT and YNNKEL (reference sequence). CDR3 region: CASSQGPTPYEQYF. The CDR3, as DNA: TGTGCCAGCAGCCAAGGACCTACGCCCTACGAGCAGTACTTC.

V is TRBV2 and J is TRBJ2-2; no clear D gene. Germline V lookup: CDR1 SNHLY, CDR2 FYNNEI. The CDR3 runs to 12 residues. The V gene lost 2 bases and the J gene lost 3 bases, with 1 base spanning the gap. The CDR3 is CASSEYTGELFF. The CDR3, as DNA: TGTGCCAGCAGTGAATACACCGGGGAGCTGTTTTTT.

This chain uses TRBV5-1 with TRBJ2-1; D gene uncertain. With 0 bases removed from V and 8 bases from J, the gap between germline ends came to 15 bases. This CDR3 has 15 residues. Germline V gives CDR1 SGHRS, CDR2 YFSETQ. CDR3 bases: TGCGCCAGCAGCTTGGTGCCTCCTCCCTCGGATGAGCAGTTCTTC. The encoded protein is CASSLVPPPSDEQFF.

This chain uses TRBV20-1 with TRBJ2-3; no firm D call. Germline CDR1 is DFQATT and CDR2 is SNEGSKA (reference sequence). The CDR3 is 13 amino acids. V shed 6 bases and J shed 2 bases, with 12 bases lying between them. In nucleotides, the CDR3 is TGCAGTGCGCCGGCCAGTTTCACAGATACGCAGTATTTT. It specifies CSAPASFTDTQYF.

The chain couples TRBV30 to TRBJ2-1; unclear D gene. Germline CDR1 reads GTSNPN; CDR2 reads SVGIG (reference sequence). The germline V and J ends were trimmed by 1 base and 6 bases, with 4 bases remaining between them. This CDR3 comprises 11 residues. The CDR3 reads CAWSDPNEQFF. The DNA of the CDR3 is TGTGCCTGGAGTGACCCCAATGAGCAGTTCTTC.

The V call is TRBV5-1, the J call TRBJ2-6, with 9 bases lining up with TRBD1. The V and J ends lost 3 bases and 0 bases, in that order; junction bases with no gene match: 16. CDR3 length equals 21 residues. Germline lookup yields CDR1 SGHRS and CDR2 YFSETQ. The DNA of the CDR3 is TGCGCCAGCAGCTACAACTCCCTACAGGGGGCATCCCACTCTGGGGCCAACGTCCTGACTTTC. As protein: CASSYNSLQGASHSGANVLTF.

Here the CDR3 reads CSAKDRGNQPQHF. The CDR3 nucleotides are TGCAGTGCTAAGGACAGGGGCAATCAGCCCCAGCATTTT. The chain carries TRBV20-1 and TRBJ1-5, with 8 positions matching TRBD1. CDR3 size: 13 residues. V dropped 4 bases and J dropped 2; count of bases not matched to a gene: 1. CDR1 and CDR2 from the germline V gene are DFQATT and SNEGSKA (reference sequence).

The V and J genes are TRBV7-2 and TRBJ2-2; 8 positions agree with TRBD1. V was clipped by 5 bases and J by 3 bases; unmatched bases: 8. There are 16 residues in the CDR3. Germline assignment: CDR1 SGHTA and CDR2 FQGNSA. CDR3 coding DNA: TGTGCCAGCAGCACGCATCAGGGGGCATACACCGGGGAGCTGTTTTTT. It is translated as CASSTHQGAYTGELFF.

The chain combines TRBV18 with TRBJ1-2; possibly TRBD1 for D (6 bases). Per germline, CDR1 KGHSH and CDR2 LQKENI. The CDR3 has 13 residues. Trimming left V 2 bases short and J 4 bases short, with 8 bases between. In DNA form, the CDR3 reads TGTGCCAGCTCACCAACAGGGTCCTATGGCTACACCTTC. It specifies CASSPTGSYGYTF. Together with reference TRBV18 and TRBJ1-2, the CDR3 gives the full variable domain: NAGVMQNPRHLVRRRGQEARLRCSPMKGHSHVYWYRQLPEEGLKFMVYLQKENIIDESGMPKERFSAEFPKEGPSILRIQQVVRGDSAAYFCASSPTGSYGYTFGSGTRLTVV.

V gene TRBV10-3 combines with J gene TRBJ1-1; no clear D gene. Trimming left V 1 base short and J 1 base short, with 10 bases between. This CDR3 is 15 amino acids long. Germline V gene lookup returns CDR1 ENHRY and CDR2 SYGVKD. In DNA, the CDR3 is TGTGCCATCAGTGAGTTAGGACCCAAGAACACTGAAGCTTTCTTT. Amino acid sequence: CAISELGPKNTEAFF.

The gene calls are TRBV4-1 and TRBJ2-5; 12 nucleotides agree with TRBD2. The CDR3 has 15 residues. Germline lookup yields CDR1 MGHRA and CDR2 YSYEKL. The V and J ends lost 2 bases and 6 bases, in that order; junction bases with no gene match: 4. CDR3 region: CASSQLAGGVQTQYF. The DNA for the CDR3 is TGCGCCAGCAGCCAACTAGCGGGAGGGGTACAGACCCAGTACTTC.

This chain joins TRBV3-1 and TRBJ2-2; the D call may be TRBD1 or TRBD2 (5 bases each). CDR1 and CDR2 from the germline V gene are LGHDT and YNNKEL (reference sequence). The V end lost 4 bases, the J end lost 3 bases, and 18 bases lay between the germline ends. CDR3 length equals 17 residues. In DNA form, the CDR3 reads TGTGCCAGCAGCCGGGCCACCGGGACGTACCACACCGGGGAGCTGTTTTTT. As protein: CASSRATGTYHTGELFF. Looking up the rest from reference TRBV3-1 and TRBJ2-2 gives the full variable domain: DTAVSQTPKYLVTQMGNDKSIKCEQNLGHDTMYWYKQDSKKFLKIMFSYNNKELIINETVPNRFSPKSPDKAHLNLHINSLELGDSAVYFCASSRATGTYHTGELFFGEGSRLTVL.

The genes are TRBV19 and TRBJ2-2; TRBD2 agrees at 8 bases. The CDR3 loop spans 14 amino acids. Germline CDR1 reads LNHDA; CDR2 reads SQIVND (reference sequence). Trimming took 10 bases from V and 3 from J; bases not matched to a gene: 7. The CDR3 loop reads CATHSGADTGELFF. As DNA, the CDR3 is TGTGCCACCCATAGCGGGGCCGACACCGGGGAGCTGTTTTTT.

This chain connects TRBV7-6 to TRBJ2-7; weak D call: TRBD2 (6 bases). The CDR3 loop spans 13 amino acids. V was clipped by 3 bases and J by 5 bases, with 11 bases between them. Germline V gene sequence: CDR1 SGHVS, CDR2 FNYEAQ. CDR3 DNA: TGTGCCAGCAGCTTGGCTGGGGAGGACGAGCAGTACTTC. Its translation: CASSLAGEDEQYF.

The chain links TRBV29-1 to TRBJ1-4; D possibly corresponds to TRBD1 (6 bases). From germline, CDR1 is SQVTM and CDR2 ANQGSEA. V lost 2 bases, J lost 1 base, and 8 bases lay in between. The CDR3 has 14 amino acids. The DNA for the CDR3 is TGCAGCGTTGAACCCAGGGGAACTAATGAAAAACTGTTTTTT. The encoded protein is CSVEPRGTNEKLFF.

The genes are TRBV20-1 and TRBJ2-1, with 8 bases identical to TRBD2. The CDR3 has 12 amino acids. Trimming at V came to 3 bases and at J to 10 bases, leaving 5 bases not matched to a gene. The V gene's germline CDR1 is DFQATT and CDR2 SNEGSKA (reference sequence). DNA of the CDR3: TGCAGTGCTAGCCGGTCGGGGGGGGAGCAGTTCTTC. Its translation: CSASRSGGEQFF.

This rearrangement joins TRBV7-9 to TRBJ2-6; D uncertain. The germline V gene encodes CDR1 SEHNR and CDR2 FQNEAQ (reference sequence). This CDR3 contains 13 residues. Trimming removed 3 bases from V and 4 bases from J, with 4 bases in between. CDR3 sequence (DNA): TGTGCCAGCAGCTTTCCCGGGGCCAACGTCCTGACTTTC. Protein product: CASSFPGANVLTF.

The chain joins TRBV12-3 or TRBV12-4 to TRBJ2-1, with D possibly being TRBD1 or TRBD2 (6 bases each). This CDR3 region has 14 residues. The germline V and J ends were trimmed by 5 bases and 7 bases, with 15 bases remaining between them. CDR3 sequence (DNA): TGTGCCAGCAGTCTCATAGGGGGGTCGAATGAGCAGTTCTTC. This codes for CASSLIGGSNEQFF.

V gene TRBV14 combines with J gene TRBJ2-1, with D perhaps TRBD2 (5 bases). The V end lost 1 base, the J end lost 9 bases, and 16 bases lay between the germline ends. The germline V gene has CDR1 SGHDN and CDR2 FVKESK. CDR3 length: 15 residues. CDR3: CASSQVRRVWSEQFF. The CDR3 DNA reads TGTGCCAGCAGCCAAGTTCGGCGGGTCTGGAGTGAGCAGTTCTTC.

The chain links TRBV7-3 to TRBJ2-1; D is unclear. Germline CDR1 is SGHTA and CDR2 is FQGTGA. The CDR3 length is 17 residues. V lost 2 bases and J 0 bases, leaving 14 bases between the germline ends. The chain's CDR3 is CASSLVGPPSSYNEQFF. Written as DNA, the CDR3 is TGTGCCAGCAGCTTAGTCGGACCTCCGAGCTCCTACAATGAGCAGTTCTTC.

The chain is built from TRBV29-1 and TRBJ2-5; perhaps TRBD1 as D (6 bases). Trimming removed 7 bases at V and 5 bases at J, with 20 bases between. The CDR3 length is 14 residues. Germline-derived CDR1 and CDR2 are SQVTM and ANQGSEA. CDR3 sequence reads: CSGGRPGQGETQYF. CDR3 sequence (DNA): TGCAGCGGCGGACGACCGGGACAAGGGGAGACCCAGTACTTC.

The chain couples TRBV11-1 to TRBJ1-1; D possibly corresponds to TRBD1 (5 bases). V was shortened by 3 bases and J by 1 base, with 9 bases between the two germline ends. CDR1 is SGHAT, CDR2 FQDESV, per germline (reference sequence). This CDR3 is built from 14 residues. The CDR3 spells CASSFHTGNTEAFF. The CDR3 DNA reads TGTGCCAGCAGCTTTCATACAGGGAACACTGAAGCTTTCTTT.

This chain connects TRBV10-3 to TRBJ2-5, with D unclear. CDR1 is ENHRY and CDR2 is SYGVKD in the germline V gene. The length of the CDR3 is 12 residues. The V end was cut by 6 bases, the J end by 5 bases, with 10 bases between. CDR3 sequence: CAISASWETQYF. CDR3 coding DNA: TGTGCCATCAGCGCAAGCTGGGAGACCCAGTACTTC.

V usage is TRBV11-1 and J usage is TRBJ2-1; 7 nucleotides align to TRBD2. The junction had 11 bases not matched to a gene; V was cut back by 5 bases and J by 7 bases. This CDR3 is built from 15 residues. Germline assignment: CDR1 SGHAT and CDR2 FQDESV (reference sequence). The CDR3 DNA follows: TGTGCCAGCAGCAGTCCAGGAGGGAGGGAAAATGAGCAGTTCTTC. It is translated as CASSSPGGRENEQFF.

The chain carries TRBV20-1 and TRBJ2-1; 8 nucleotides align to TRBD2. J gave up 15 bases and V 1 base, and 11 bases lay outside the gene matches. CDR3 length: 13 residues. Germline V gives CDR1 DFQATT, CDR2 SNEGSKA (reference sequence). The CDR3: CSARVGGEGFPFF. The CDR3 DNA reads TGCAGTGCTAGAGTCGGGGGGGAGGGCTTTCCGTTCTTC.

V usage is TRBV24-1 and J usage is TRBJ2-3; tentatively, D is TRBD2 (6 bases). The CDR3 runs 14 residues. Trimming removed 2 bases at V and 1 base at J, with 6 bases between. Germline-derived CDR1 and CDR2 are KGHDR and SFDVKD. CDR3 sequence: CATSDWEGTDTQYF. As DNA, the CDR3 is TGTGCCACCAGTGATTGGGAGGGCACAGATACGCAGTATTTT.

This chain links TRBV10-3 with TRBJ2-3; the match to TRBD1 covers 12 bases. The germline V gene has CDR1 ENHRY and CDR2 SYGVKD. The CDR3 extends over 18 amino acids. V dropped 4 bases and J dropped 0; count of bases not matched to a gene: 8. CDR3 DNA sequence: TGTGCCATCAGTGGGTCATCGGGACAGGGGGCCAGCACAGATACGCAGTATTTT. Amino acids: CAISGSSGQGASTDTQYF.

This clonotype was counted a single time. CDR3 sequence (DNA): TGTGCCAGCAGTCCTCAAGGTAGGGCCCGAGTCGAGGATTGGGGGGCCAACGTCCTGACTTTC. Translation: CASSPQGRARVEDWGANVLTF. The chain links TRBV12-3 or TRBV12-4 to TRBJ2-6; D call uncertain. The germline V and J ends were trimmed by 5 bases and 4 bases, with 30 bases remaining between them. This CDR3 spans 21 amino acids.

The V gene is TRBV6-5, the J gene TRBJ2-5; 10 bases align to TRBD1. The V gene end was trimmed by 4 bases and the J gene end by 4 bases; junction bases not matched to a gene: 9. The CDR3 extends over 16 amino acids. Germline CDR1 MNHEY, CDR2 SVGAGI. The CDR3 protein is CASSSPGQGNRETQYF. CDR3 bases: TGTGCCAGCAGTTCACCGGGACAGGGGAATAGAGAGACCCAGTACTTC.